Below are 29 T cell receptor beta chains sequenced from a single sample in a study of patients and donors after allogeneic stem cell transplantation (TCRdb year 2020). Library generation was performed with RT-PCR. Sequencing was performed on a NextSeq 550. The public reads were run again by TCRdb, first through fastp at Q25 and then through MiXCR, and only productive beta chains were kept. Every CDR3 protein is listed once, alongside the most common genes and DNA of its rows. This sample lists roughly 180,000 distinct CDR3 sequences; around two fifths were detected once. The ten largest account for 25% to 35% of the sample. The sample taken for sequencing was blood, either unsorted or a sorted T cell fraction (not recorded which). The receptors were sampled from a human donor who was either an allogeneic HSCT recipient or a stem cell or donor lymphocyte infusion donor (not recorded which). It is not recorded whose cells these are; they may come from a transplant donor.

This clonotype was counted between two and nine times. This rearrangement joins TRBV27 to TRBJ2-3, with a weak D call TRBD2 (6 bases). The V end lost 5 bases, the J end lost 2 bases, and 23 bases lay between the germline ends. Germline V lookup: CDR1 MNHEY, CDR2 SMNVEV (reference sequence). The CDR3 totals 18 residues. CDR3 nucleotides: TGTGCCAGCAGTCCCGGGACTTCGGCCGGACTATTCACAGATACGCAGTATTTT. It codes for CASSPGTSAGLFTDTQYF.

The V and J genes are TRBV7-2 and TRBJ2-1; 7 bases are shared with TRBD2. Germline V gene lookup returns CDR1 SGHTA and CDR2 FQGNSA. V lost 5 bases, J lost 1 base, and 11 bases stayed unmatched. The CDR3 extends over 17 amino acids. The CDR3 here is CASSPGLGLTSYNEQFF. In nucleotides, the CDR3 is TGTGCCAGCAGCCCCGGACTAGGACTAACTTCCTACAATGAGCAGTTCTTC.

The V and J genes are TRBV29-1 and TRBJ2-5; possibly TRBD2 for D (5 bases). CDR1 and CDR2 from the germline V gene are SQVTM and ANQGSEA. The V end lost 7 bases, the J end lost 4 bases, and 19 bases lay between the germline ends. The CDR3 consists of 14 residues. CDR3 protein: CSGQPGSGIETQYF. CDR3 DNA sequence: TGCAGCGGCCAACCGGGATCCGGCATAGAGACCCAGTACTTC.

This chain's CDR3 is CASSQEILAGVYNEQFF. CDR3 nucleotide sequence: TGTGCCAGCAGCCAAGAAATACTAGCGGGAGTTTATAATGAGCAGTTCTTC. This chain uses TRBV14 with TRBJ2-1; 11 bases agree with TRBD2. This CDR3 spans 17 amino acids. Germline V gene lookup returns CDR1 SGHDN and CDR2 FVKESK. Germline trimming cut 0 bases from V and 7 bases from J; bases unmatched to any gene: 8.

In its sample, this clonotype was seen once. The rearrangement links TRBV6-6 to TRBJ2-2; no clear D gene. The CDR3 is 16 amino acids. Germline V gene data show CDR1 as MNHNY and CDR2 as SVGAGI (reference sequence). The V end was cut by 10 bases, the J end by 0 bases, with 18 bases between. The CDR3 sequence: CATHQVNLPNTGELFF. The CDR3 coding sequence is TGTGCCACTCACCAGGTTAACCTACCGAACACCGGGGAGCTGTTTTTT.

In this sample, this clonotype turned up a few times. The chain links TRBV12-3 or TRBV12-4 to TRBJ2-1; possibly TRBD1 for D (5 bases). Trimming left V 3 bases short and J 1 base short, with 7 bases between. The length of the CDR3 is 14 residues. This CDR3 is CASSFDSSYNEQFF. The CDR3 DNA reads TGTGCCAGCAGTTTTGACAGTTCCTACAATGAGCAGTTCTTC.

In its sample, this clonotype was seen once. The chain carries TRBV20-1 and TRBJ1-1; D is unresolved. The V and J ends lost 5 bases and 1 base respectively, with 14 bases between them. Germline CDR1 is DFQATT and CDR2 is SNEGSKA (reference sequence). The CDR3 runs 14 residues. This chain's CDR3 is CSAPHSARNTEAFF. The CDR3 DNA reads TGCAGTGCTCCCCACTCGGCACGGAACACTGAAGCTTTCTTT.

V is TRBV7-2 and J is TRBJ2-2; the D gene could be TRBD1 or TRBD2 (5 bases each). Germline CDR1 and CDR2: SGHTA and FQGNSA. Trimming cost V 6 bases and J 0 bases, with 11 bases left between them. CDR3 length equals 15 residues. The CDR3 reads CASSQGRPNTGELFF. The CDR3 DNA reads TGTGCCAGCAGTCAGGGACGACCGAACACCGGGGAGCTGTTTTTT.

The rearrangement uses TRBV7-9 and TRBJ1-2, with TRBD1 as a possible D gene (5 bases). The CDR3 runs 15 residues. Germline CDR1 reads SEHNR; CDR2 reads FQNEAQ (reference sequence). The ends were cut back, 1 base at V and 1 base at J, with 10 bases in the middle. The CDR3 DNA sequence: TGTGCCAGCAGCTTAGGCCAGGGTTTTAACTATGGCTACACCTTC. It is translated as CASSLGQGFNYGYTF.

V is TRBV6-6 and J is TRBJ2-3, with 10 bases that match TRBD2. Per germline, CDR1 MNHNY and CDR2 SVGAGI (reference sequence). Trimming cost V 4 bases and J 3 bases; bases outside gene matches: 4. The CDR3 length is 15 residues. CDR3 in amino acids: CASSSSTSGTDTQYF. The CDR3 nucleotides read TGTGCCAGCAGTTCGTCGACTAGCGGGACAGATACGCAGTATTTT.

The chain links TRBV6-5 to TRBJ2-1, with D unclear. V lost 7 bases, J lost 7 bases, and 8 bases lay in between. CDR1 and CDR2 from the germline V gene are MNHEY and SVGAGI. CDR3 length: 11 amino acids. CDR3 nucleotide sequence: TGTGCCAGCAAGGACGTAAATGAGCAGTTCTTC. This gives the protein CASKDVNEQFF.

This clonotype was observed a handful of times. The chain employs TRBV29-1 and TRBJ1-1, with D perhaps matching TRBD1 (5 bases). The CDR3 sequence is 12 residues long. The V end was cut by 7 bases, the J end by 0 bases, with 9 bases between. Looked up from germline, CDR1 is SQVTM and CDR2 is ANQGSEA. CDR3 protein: CSAMTVNTEAFF. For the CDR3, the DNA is TGCAGCGCCATGACAGTGAACACTGAAGCTTTCTTT.

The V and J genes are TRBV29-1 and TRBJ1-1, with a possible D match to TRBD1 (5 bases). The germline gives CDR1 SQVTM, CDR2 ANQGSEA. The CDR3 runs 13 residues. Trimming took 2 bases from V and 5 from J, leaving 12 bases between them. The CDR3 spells CSVERGLETEAFF. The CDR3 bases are TGCAGCGTTGAAAGGGGCCTAGAGACTGAAGCTTTCTTT.

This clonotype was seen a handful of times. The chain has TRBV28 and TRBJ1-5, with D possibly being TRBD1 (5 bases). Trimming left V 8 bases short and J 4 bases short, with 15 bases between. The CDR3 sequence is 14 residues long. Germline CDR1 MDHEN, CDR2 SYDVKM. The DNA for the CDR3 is TGTGCCAGCGAACAGGTGGCAGGGAATCAGCCCCAGCATTTT. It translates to CASEQVAGNQPQHF.

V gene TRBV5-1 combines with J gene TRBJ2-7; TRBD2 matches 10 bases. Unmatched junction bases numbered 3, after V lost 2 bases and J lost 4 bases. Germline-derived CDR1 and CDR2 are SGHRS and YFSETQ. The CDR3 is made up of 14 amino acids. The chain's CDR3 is CASSLSTSGYEQYF. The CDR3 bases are TGCGCCAGCAGCTTATCGACTAGCGGGTACGAGCAGTACTTC. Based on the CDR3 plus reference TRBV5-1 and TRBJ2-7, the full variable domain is KAGVTQTPRYLIKTRGQQVTLSCSPISGHRSVSWYQQTPGQGLQFLFEYFSETQRNKGNFPGRFSGRQFSNSRSEMNVSTLELGDSALYLCASSLSTSGYEQYFGPGTRLTVT.

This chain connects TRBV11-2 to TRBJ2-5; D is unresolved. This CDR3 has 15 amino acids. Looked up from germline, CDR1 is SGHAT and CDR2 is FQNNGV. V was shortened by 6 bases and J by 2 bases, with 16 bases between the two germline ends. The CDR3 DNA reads TGTGCCAGCAGTTACGTGTTGGCGGAACAAGAGACCCAGTACTTC. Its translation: CASSYVLAEQETQYF.

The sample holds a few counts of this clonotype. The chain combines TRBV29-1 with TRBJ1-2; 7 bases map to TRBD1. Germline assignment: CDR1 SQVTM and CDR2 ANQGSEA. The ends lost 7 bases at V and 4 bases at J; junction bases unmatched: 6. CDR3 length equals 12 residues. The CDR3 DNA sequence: TGCAGCGGTAGACAGGGAAGCTATGGCTACACCTTC. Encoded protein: CSGRQGSYGYTF.

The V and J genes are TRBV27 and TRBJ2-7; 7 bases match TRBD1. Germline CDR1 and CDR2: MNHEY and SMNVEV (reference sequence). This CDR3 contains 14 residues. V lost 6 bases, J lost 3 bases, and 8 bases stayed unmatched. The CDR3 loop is CASRNRGGVYEQYF. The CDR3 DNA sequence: TGTGCCAGCAGAAACAGGGGTGGAGTCTACGAGCAGTACTTC.

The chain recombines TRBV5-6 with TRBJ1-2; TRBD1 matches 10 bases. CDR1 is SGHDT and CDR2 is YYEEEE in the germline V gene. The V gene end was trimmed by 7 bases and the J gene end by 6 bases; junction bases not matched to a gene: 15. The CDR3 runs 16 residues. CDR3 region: CASSFRVGTGVNGYTF. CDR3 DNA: TGTGCCAGCTCCTTTCGGGTAGGGACAGGGGTAAATGGCTACACCTTC. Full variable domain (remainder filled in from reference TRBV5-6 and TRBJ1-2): DAGVTQSPTHLIKTRGQQVTLRCSPKSGHDTVSWYQQALGQGPQFIFQYYEEEERQRGNFPDRFSGHQFPNYSSELNVNALLLGDSALYLCASSFRVGTGVNGYTFGSGTRLTVV.

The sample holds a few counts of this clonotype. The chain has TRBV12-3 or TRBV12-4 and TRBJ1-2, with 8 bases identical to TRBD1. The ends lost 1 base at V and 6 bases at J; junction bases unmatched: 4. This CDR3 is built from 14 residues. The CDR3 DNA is TGTGCCAGCAGTTTAGGTTTCAGGGGGCATGGCTACACCTTC. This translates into CASSLGFRGHGYTF.

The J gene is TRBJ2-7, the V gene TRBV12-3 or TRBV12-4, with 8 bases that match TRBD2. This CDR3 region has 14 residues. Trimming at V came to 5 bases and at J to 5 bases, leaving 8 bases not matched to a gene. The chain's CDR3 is CASSLGGVTNEQYF. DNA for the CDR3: TGTGCCAGCAGTCTCGGGGGGGTAACTAACGAGCAGTACTTC.

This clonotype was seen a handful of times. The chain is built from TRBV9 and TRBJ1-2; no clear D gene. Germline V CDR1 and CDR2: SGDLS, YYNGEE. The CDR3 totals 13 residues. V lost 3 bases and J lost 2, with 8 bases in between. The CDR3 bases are TGTGCCAGCAGCGGGCCCCCCAACTATGGCTACACCTTC. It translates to CASSGPPNYGYTF.

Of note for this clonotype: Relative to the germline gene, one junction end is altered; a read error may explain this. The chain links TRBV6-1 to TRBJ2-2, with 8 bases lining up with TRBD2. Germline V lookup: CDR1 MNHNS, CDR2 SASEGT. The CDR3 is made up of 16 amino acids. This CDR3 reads CASSGREGRDTGELFF. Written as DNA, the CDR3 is TGTGCCAGCAGTGGCCGGGAGGGCCGGGATACCGGGGAACTGTTTTTT.

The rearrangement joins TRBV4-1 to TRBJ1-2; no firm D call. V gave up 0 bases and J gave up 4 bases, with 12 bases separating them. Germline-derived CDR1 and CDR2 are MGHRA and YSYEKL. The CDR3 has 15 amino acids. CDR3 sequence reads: CASSQDESRSYGYTF. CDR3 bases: TGCGCCAGCAGCCAAGATGAATCCAGGTCCTATGGCTACACCTTC.

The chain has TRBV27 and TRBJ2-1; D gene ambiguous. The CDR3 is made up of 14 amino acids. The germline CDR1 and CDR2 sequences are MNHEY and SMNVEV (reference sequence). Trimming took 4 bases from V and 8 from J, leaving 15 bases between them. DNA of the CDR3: TGTGCCAGCAGTTGGTCAACGGTAGACGATGAGCAGTTCTTC. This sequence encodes CASSWSTVDDEQFF.

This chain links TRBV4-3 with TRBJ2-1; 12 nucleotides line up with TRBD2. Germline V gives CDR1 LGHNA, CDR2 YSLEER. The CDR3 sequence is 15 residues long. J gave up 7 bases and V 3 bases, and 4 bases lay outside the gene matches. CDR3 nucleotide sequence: TGCGCCAGCAGCCAGCGACTAGCGGGAGTAAATGAGCAGTTCTTC. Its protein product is CASSQRLAGVNEQFF.

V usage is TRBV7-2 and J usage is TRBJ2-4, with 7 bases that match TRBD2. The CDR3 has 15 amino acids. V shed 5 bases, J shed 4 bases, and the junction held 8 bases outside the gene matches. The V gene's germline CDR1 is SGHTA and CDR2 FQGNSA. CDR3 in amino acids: CASSNERGVKNIQYF. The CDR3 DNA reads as TGTGCCAGCAGCAACGAGCGGGGTGTGAAAAACATTCAGTACTTC.

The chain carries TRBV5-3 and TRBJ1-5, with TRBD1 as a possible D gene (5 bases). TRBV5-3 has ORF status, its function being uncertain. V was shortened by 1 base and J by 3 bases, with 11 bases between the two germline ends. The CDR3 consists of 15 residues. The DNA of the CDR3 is TGTGCCAGAAGCTTGCCTGACAGTAACAATCAGCCCCAGCATTTT. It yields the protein CARSLPDSNNQPQHF.

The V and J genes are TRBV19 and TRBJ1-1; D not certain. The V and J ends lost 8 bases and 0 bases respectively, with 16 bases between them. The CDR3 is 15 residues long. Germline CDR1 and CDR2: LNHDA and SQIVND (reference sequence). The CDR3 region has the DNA TGTGCCAGTGGTCTGGAGGCCCCTATGAACACTGAAGCTTTCTTT. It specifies CASGLEAPMNTEAFF.